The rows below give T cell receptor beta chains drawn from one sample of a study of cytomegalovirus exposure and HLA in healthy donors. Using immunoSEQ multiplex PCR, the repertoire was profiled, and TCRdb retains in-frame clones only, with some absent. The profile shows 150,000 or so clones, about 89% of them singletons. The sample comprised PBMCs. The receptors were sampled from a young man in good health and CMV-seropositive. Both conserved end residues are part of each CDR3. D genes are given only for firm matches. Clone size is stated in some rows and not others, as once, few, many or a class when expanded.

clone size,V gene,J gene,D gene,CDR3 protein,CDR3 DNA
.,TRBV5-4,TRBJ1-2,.,CASRQKGQSYGYTF,TGTGCCAGCAGGCAAAAAGGACAGAGCTATGGCTACACCTTC
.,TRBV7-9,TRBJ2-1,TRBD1,CASSFSGTGVRNEQFF,TGTGCCAGCAGCTTTTCCGGGACAGGGGTTCGCAATGAGCAGTTCTTC
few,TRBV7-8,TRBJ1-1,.,CASSLVTGLAYEAFF,TGTGCCAGCAGCTTAGTGACAGGACTCGCGTATGAAGCTTTCTTT
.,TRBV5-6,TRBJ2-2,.,CASSLGRGGELFF,TGTGCCAGCAGCTTGGGTCGGGGCGGGGAGCTGTTTTTT
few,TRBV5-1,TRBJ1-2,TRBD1,CASSPDRDGYTF,TGCGCCAGCAGCCCGGACAGGGATGGCTACACCTTC
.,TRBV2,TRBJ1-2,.,CASTQAGAGDLSSYGYTF,TGTGCCAGCACCCAGGCTGGGGCAGGGGATCTTTCAAGCTATGGCTACACCTTC
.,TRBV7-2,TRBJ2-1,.,CASSSVLARGVEQFF,TGTGCCAGCAGCTCTGTTCTAGCACGTGGGGTTGAGCAGTTCTTC
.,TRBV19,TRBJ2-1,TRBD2,CASSIQVTSGNEQFF,TGTGCCAGTAGTATCCAAGTGACTAGCGGCAATGAGCAGTTCTTC
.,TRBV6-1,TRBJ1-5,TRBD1,CASSGTGGYQPQHF,TGTGCCAGCTCCGGTACAGGGGGTTATCAGCCCCAGCATTTT
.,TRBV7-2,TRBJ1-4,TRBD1,CASSLAPQTGQILRGEKLFF,TGTGCCAGCAGCTTAGCGCCTCAGACAGGGCAGATATTACGAGGGGAAAAACTGTTTTTT
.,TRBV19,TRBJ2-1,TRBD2,CASRRGLAGERQFF,TGTGCCAGTAGGAGAGGTCTAGCGGGAGAGCGGCAGTTCTTC
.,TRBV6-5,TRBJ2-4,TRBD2,CASSSYLAGENIQYF,TGTGCCAGCAGTTCTTACCTAGCGGGAGAAAACATTCAGTACTTC
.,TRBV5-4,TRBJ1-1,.,CASSSQANTEAFF,TGTGCCAGCAGCTCTCAGGCGAACACTGAAGCTTTCTTT
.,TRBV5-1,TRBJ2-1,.,CASSLRDFSGSEQFF,TGCGCCAGCAGCTTACGGGACTTCAGCGGCAGTGAGCAGTTCTTC
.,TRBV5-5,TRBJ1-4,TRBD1,CASSIDRAQLFF,TGTGCCAGCAGCATCGACAGGGCCCAACTGTTTTTT
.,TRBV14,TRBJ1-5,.,CASSLGSQPQHF,TGTGCCAGCAGCCTAGGGAGTCAGCCCCAGCATTTT
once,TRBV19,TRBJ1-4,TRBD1,CATREGQGLNEKLFF,TGTGCCACTCGAGAGGGACAGGGGCTAAATGAAAAACTGTTTTTT